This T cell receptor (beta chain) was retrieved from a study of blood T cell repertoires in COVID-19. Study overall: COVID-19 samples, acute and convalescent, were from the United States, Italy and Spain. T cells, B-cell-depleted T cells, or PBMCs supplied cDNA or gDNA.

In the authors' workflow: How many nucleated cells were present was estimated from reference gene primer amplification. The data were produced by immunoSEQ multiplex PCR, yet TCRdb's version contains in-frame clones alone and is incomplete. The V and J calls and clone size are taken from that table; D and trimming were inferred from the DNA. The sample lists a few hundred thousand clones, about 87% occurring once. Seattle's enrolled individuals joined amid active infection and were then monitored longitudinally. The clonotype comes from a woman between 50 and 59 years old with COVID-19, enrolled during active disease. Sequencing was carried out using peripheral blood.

The CDR3, as DNA: TGCAGCGTTGTGACATCAGGTGGGGATACGCAGTATTTT. This sequence encodes CSVVTSGGDTQYF. The V gene is TRBV29-1, the J gene TRBJ2-3; D is ambiguous. Germline V gene lookup returns CDR1 SQVTM and CDR2 ANQGSEA. CDR3 size: 13 residues. Trimming pared 4 bases from V and 6 bases from J, leaving 14 bases between.